This T cell receptor beta chain stems from a study of regulatory T cells in long-lasting Graves disease. Time point described: newly diagnosed GD, antithyroid drugs for less than 3 months. The authors made the TCR library using RNA they extracted from PBMCs. This clonotype has ten or more counts. Construction of the TCR beta libraries employed iRepertoire HTBI primers in conjunction with Arm-PCR of CDR3 regions. Each CDR3 protein is one row after TCRdb ran MiXCR on the multiplex PCR reads. The data contain more than 450,000 distinct CDR3 sequences, 15% to 20% of them singletons. CDR1 and CDR2 (germline): MGHRA, YSYEKL. This CDR3 contains 14 residues. J lost 7 bases, V lost 1 base, and 3 bases had no gene match. These records were also assigned to another study, of T cells in Graves' hyperthyroidism and ophthalmopathy.

The rearrangement links TRBV4-1 to TRBJ2-4, with 8 bases aligning to TRBD1. The TCR originated in a man aged 35-49 years with Graves disease. This sample comprised peripheral blood mononuclear cells (PBMCs), obtained at new diagnosis, from a patient treated with antithyroid drugs. CDR3 sequence: CASSQVGTGNIQYF. The DNA for the CDR3 is TGCGCCAGCAGCCAAGTAGGGACAGGTAACATTCAGTACTTC.